The present T cell receptor beta chain was sequenced within a study of T cell responses to AZD1222 COVID-19 vaccine. Second-dose intervals of approximately 4 or approximately 12 weeks were pooled. Looked up from germline, CDR1 is SGHTA and CDR2 is FQGNSA. The CDR3 loop spans 16 amino acids. Trimming stripped 5 bases from V and 7 bases from J, with 23 bases between. This table comes from immunoSEQ multiplex PCR, and its TCRdb copy is limited to in-frame clones, with some not included. Counted here are more than 100,000 clones, around 87% occurring once; the ten biggest clones make up about 2.5%. The specimen comprised peripheral blood, sampled 28 days after the second AZD1222 dose. The J gene is TRBJ1-2, the V gene TRBV7-2; perhaps TRBD1 as D (5 bases). This clonotype originated in an adult who received the AZD1222 COVID-19 vaccine. This CDR3 reads CASSRGGEGRVGGYTF. CDR3 nucleotides: TGTGCCAGCAGCCGGGGAGGAGAGGGCAGGGTCGGTGGCTACACCTTC.